The TCR beta chain described here comes from a study of a mutant IDH1 vaccine in newly diagnosed glioma. Time point described: week 47, end of study. Vaccination used 300 ug of mutant IDH1 20-mer peptide per dose, with topical imiquimod. New WHO grade 3 or 4 astrocytomas that were IDH1-mutant and ATRX-lost had been found in donors. The germline V gene encodes CDR1 MNHEY and CDR2 SMNVEV (reference sequence). V dropped 6 bases and J dropped 5; count of bases not matched to a gene: 8. The CDR3 has 14 residues. Clones were read by immunoSEQ multiplex PCR, and TCRdb kept only the in-frame ones, dropping some. The sample consists of around 54,000 clones, roughly four fifths of them appearing once. Comments on this clone: Its target is unknown.

Study observations and caveats: Pseudoprogression showed no apparent link to changes in top peripheral T cell clonotypes.

This clonotype was sampled from a woman in her forties or fifties with glioma. The chain couples TRBV27 to TRBJ2-7; TRBD1 aligns across 9 bases. Sequencing was performed on PBMCs, taken from a glioma patient whose treatment included an IDH1 peptide vaccine. The CDR3 here is CASRRRDRVDEQYF. CDR3 DNA sequence: TGTGCCAGCAGACGCCGGGACAGGGTCGACGAGCAGTACTTC.